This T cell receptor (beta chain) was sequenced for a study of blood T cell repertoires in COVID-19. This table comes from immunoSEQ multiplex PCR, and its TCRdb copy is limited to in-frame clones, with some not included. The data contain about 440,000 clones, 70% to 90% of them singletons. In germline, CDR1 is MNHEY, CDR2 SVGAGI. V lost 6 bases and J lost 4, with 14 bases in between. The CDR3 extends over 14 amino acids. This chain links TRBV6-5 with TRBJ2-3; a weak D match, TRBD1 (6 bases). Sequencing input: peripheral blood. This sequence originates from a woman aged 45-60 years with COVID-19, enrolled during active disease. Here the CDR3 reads CASRWGQVADTQYF. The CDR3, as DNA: TGTGCCAGCAGGTGGGGGCAGGTCGCAGATACGCAGTATTTT.